This passage covers 3 T cell receptor beta chains from one sample sequenced in a study of T cell repertoires and Cas9 in healthy adults. TCRdb's copy holds only in-frame clones and misses some; the assay was immunoSEQ multiplex PCR. The repertoire holds more than 20,000 clones, about nine tenths seen once, with more than 0.7% in the top ten. Sequenced: CD4+ effector T cells (CD127+, CD25-, CD137-, CD154-) from PBMCs; culture status not recorded. Every receptor here comes from a human donor in good health.

The chain couples TRBV11-2 to TRBJ1-3; the D gene is possibly TRBD1 (5 bases). The V gene lost 11 bases and the J gene lost 1 base, with 18 bases spanning the gap. The CDR3 is 15 residues long. The germline V gene encodes CDR1 SGHAT and CDR2 FQNNGV. The CDR3 protein is CASERVRGSGNTIYF. Here the CDR3 DNA reads TGTGCCTCCGAAAGGGTAAGGGGTTCTGGAAACACCATATATTTT.

The rearrangement links TRBV4-1 to TRBJ2-4; 12 bases line up with TRBD1. The CDR3 sequence is 16 residues long. Germline V gene lookup returns CDR1 MGHRA and CDR2 YSYEKL. V gave up 5 bases and J gave up 6 bases; unmatched junction bases: 8. CDR3 residues: CASSKLGQGAGNIQYF. The CDR3 DNA is TGCGCCAGCAGCAAATTGGGACAGGGGGCGGGAAACATTCAGTACTTC.

The chain has TRBV27 and TRBJ1-5, with D hard to call. The CDR3 consists of 14 residues. CDR1 and CDR2 from the germline V gene are MNHEY and SMNVEV (reference sequence). Trimming took off 6 bases at V and 0 bases at J, with 9 bases between the two ends. This chain's CDR3 is CASRRTLSNQPQHF. CDR3 DNA: TGTGCCAGCAGGAGAACCCTTAGCAATCAGCCCCAGCATTTT.